Listed here is a single T cell receptor (beta chain). What antigen it recognizes has not been identified. No much larger clone exists at a distance of one base, and base qualities are not known. The CDR3 regions of human TCRbeta chains were analyzed by immunosequencing. Per the authors' processing: Repertoire TCRs were matched against a reference library of SARS-CoV-2-specific TCRs generated with the MIRA antigen-specificity platform. Breadth was defined as the fraction of unique TCRs that were SARS-CoV-2-associated, and depth was defined as the fraction of total T cells that were SARS-CoV-2-associated. Using the MIRA data, each spike-specific TCR was mapped to the spike region that the TCR reacts to and placed in a CD4 or CD8 class. Log10-transformed breadth and depth values were compared by one-way ANOVA with Sidak's multiple comparisons tests. Imported from immuneACCESS, the table was reduced by TCRdb to in-frame sequences with V and J called. These copies leave out some clones; in studies compared against another copy, an unresolved V gene accounts for under half, and the cause of the remainder is not known. V, J and clone size were drawn from that table, and D and trimming were deduced from the DNA. This sample gives over 70,000 clones in total; about 80% of them show up just once. The top ten constitute 25% to 30% of the sample.

The data stem from a study of T cell responses to AZD1222 COVID-19 vaccine listed by TCRdb under 2021. About the full investigation: A total of over 230 trial participants underwent TCR sequencing, of whom more than 200 had received two doses of AZD1222 and approximately 26 had received two doses of the MenACWY control vaccine. Trial participants were enrolled by age into 18-55, 56-69 and 70-plus year subgroups, with roughly 150, 30 and 60 TCR-sequenced participants respectively. The study at large found these results: Conclusions about previously exposed vaccinees are limited, since just 5 or 6 AZD1222 recipients were seropositive for SARS-CoV-2 at baseline. The vaccine-associated CD4 TCRs covered the entire spike protein, and the dominant responses fell in regions 160-218 and 743-854. Participants were mostly white British and included more females than males, and it was suggested by the authors that clonal diversity may have been underestimated. Spike-specific TCR breadth and depth rose significantly after two AZD1222 doses compared with day 0 and with MenACWY recipients. Epitopes outside the regions mutated in the B.1.351 and B.1.1.7 variants were reportedly recognized by nearly half of the unique spike-specific TCRs. No day 14 peak-response samples were available, so repertoires were characterized only after the peak T cell response. In the small 56-69-year group, the increase in depth fell short of significance, most likely because of low power.

V loses 1 base of germline sequence and J loses 7 bases, and the interval between the two ends is 11 bases. The CDR3 starts with the cysteine, ends with the phenylalanine, and has 14 residues. Of all the DNA, just the CDR3 is kept, 42 bases in frame from base 1. From the germline V gene (reference sequence), CDR1 is LGHDT and CDR2 is YNNKEL. The sample's time point label is to be understood as: about 28 days (+/-7) after the second vaccine dose. In light of the paper, this sample's treatment or condition label describes: meningococcal conjugate vaccine given as trial control. The vaccinee samples were drawn from two UK trials, COV001 and COV002, one of which was a single-blind randomized controlled phase 2/3 trial testing AZD1222 (ChAdOx1 nCoV-19) in healthy adults. For TCRbeta chain sequencing, PBMC samples from trial participants were taken at day 0 and at day 28 after the second dose.

The receptor chain draws on TRBV3-1 (or the pseudogene TRBV3-2) and TRBJ2-1; 6 matching bases give a weak D call of TRBD2. This TCR derives from an adult who received the MenACWY meningococcal vaccine as a control. Specimen: peripheral blood, collected 28 days after the second dose of the MenACWY control vaccine. The CDR3 corresponds to CASSQVRESNEQFF. The sequence in DNA is TGTGCCAGCAGCCAAGTCCGGGAGTCTAATGAGCAGTTCTTC.